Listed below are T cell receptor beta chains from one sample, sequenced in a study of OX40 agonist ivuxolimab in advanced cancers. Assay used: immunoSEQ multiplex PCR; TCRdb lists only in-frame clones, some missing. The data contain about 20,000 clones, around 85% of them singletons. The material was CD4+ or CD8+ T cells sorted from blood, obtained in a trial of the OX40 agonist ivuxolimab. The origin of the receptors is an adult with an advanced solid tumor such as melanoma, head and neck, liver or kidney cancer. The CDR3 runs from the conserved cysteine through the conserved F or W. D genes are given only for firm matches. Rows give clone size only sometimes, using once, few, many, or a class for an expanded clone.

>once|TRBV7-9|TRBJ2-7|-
TGTGCCAGCAGCTTAGAAGGGAACGAGCAGTACTTC
CASSLEGNEQYF
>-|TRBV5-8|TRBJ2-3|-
TGTGCCAGCAGCTTGGAAGGAGCCACAGATACGCAGTATTTT
CASSLEGATDTQYF
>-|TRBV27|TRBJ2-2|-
TGTGCCAGCAGTCCCACTGGGGGCCGGTCCGGGGAGCTGTTTTTT
CASSPTGGRSGELFF
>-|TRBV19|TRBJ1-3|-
TGTGCCAGTAGTACCGACGGATACTCTGGAAACACCATATATTTT
CASSTDGYSGNTIYF
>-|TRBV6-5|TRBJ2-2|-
TGTGCCAGCAGCTTCGGCCTCGGCGGGGAGCTGTTTTTT
CASSFGLGGELFF
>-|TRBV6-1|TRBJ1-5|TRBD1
TGTGCCAGCAGTGAGACAGGGGGCGCCGGCAATCAGCCCCAGCATTTT
CASSETGGAGNQPQHF
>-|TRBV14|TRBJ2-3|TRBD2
TGTGCCAGCAGCCAAGGACACTGGCGGGGGTACACAGATACGCAGTATTTT
CASSQGHWRGYTDTQYF
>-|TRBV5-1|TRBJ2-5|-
TGCGCCAGCAGCCCGTGGTCTATCTCTAGGGGGGGCCTTGAGACCCAGTACTTC
CASSPWSISRGGLETQYF
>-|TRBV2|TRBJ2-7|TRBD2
TGTGCCAGCCTCAAGGGACTAGCGGGGGGGCAATCCTACGAGCAGTACTTC
CASLKGLAGGQSYEQYF
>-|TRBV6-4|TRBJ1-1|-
TGTGCCAGCAGTGACTCAATATCAGGGTATGCTTTCTTT
CASSDSISGYAFF
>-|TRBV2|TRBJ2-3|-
TGTGCCAGCACCGGATTGGACACGAGCACAGATACGCAGTATTTT
CASTGLDTSTDTQYF
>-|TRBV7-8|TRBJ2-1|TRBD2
TGTGCCAGCAGCTTAATGGGCGGGGGGGTCATTGGTAATGAGCAGTTCTTC
CASSLMGGGVIGNEQFF
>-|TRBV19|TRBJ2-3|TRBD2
TGTGCCAGTAGTAGCCACATGGCGGGGGACACAGATACGCAGTATTTT
CASSSHMAGDTDTQYF
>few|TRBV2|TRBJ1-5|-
TGTGCCAGCGAACAGGGAAGGTATCAGCCCCAGCATTTT
CASEQGRYQPQHF
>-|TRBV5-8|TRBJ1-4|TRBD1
TGTGCCAGCAGCCTGGGGACAGGCCTTAATGAAAAACTGTTTTTT
CASSLGTGLNEKLFF
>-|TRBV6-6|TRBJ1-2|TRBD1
TGTGCCAGCATGCTACAGGGGGCTGAGAACTATGGCTACACCTTC
CASMLQGAENYGYTF
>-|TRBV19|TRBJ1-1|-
TGTGCCACCGAAGGGGAGGAAGACACTGAAGCTTTCTTT
CATEGEEDTEAFF
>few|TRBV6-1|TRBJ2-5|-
TGTGCCAGCATCAGGTCCGGGAAGACCCAGTACTTC
CASIRSGKTQYF
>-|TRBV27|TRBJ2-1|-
TGTGCCAGCATGGCCGCCAGTCCAGGCAATGAGCAGTTCTTC
CASMAASPGNEQFF
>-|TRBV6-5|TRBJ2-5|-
TGTGCCAGCAGTTACCCCGTGGGACAAGGAGAGGAGACCCAGTACTTC
CASSYPVGQGEETQYF
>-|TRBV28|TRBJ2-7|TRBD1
TGTGCCAGCTGCTCGACAGGGAGCGGCTACGAGCAGTACTTC
CASCSTGSGYEQYF
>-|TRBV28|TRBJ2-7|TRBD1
TGTGCCAGCAGTTTGACAGGGGGCTCCCACGAGCAGTACTTC
CASSLTGGSHEQYF
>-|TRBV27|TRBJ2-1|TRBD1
TGTGCCAGCAGTACCGACCGGGACAGGCACTACAATGAGCAGTTCTTC
CASSTDRDRHYNEQFF
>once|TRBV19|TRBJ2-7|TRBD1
TGTGCCAGTAGTATAGAGGGGACAGGAGGAAACGAGCAGTACTTC
CASSIEGTGGNEQYF
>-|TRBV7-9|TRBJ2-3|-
TGTGCCAGCAGCTTAGAGGGTAGCGTAGATACGCAGTATTTT
CASSLEGSVDTQYF
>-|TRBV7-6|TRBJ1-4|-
TGTGCCAGCAGCTTAGATATTTCTACTCTCGAAAAACTGTTTTTT
CASSLDISTLEKLFF
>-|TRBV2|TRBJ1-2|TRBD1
TGTGCCAGCAGTCATGGTCCCGGACAGGGGTCGCCTGGCTACACCTTC
CASSHGPGQGSPGYTF
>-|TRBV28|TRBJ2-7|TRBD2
TGTGCCAGCACCCCCATTCCCACGGAGCGGGGGACCGAGCAGTACTTC
CASTPIPTERGTEQYF
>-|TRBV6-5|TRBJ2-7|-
TGTGCCAGCGGCCCGGTGGCTAAACACGAGCAGTACTTC
CASGPVAKHEQYF
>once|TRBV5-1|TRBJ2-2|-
TGCGCCAGCAGCTTGGCGTTGGGCGGGGTCGGGGAGCTGTTTTTT
CASSLALGGVGELFF
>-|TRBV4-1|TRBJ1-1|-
TGCGCCAGCAGCCAAGTGGGTGGGGGCCTTTTGGGGACTGAAGCTTTCTTT
CASSQVGGGLLGTEAFF
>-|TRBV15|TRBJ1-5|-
TGTGCCACCAGCAGAGTCTGGGGTCAGCCCCAGCATTTT
CATSRVWGQPQHF
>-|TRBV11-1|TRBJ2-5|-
TGTGCCAGCAGCTTAGAGGCGGAAGGGATGAAGACCCAGTACTTC
CASSLEAEGMKTQYF
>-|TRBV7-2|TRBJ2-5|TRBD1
TGTGCCAGCAGTTTCGGGACAGGGAATGTAGGGAGAGAGACCCAGTACTTC
CASSFGTGNVGRETQYF
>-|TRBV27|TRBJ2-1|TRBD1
TGTGCCAGCAGCGCGACAGGGGGGCAGTTCTTC
CASSATGGQFF
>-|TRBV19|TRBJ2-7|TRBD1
TGTGCCAGTAGTACCCGACAGGGTCACACCTACGAGCAGTACTTC
CASSTRQGHTYEQYF
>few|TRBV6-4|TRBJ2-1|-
TGTGCCAGCAATAGGGACGGATACTCCTACAATGAGCAGTTCTTC
CASNRDGYSYNEQFF
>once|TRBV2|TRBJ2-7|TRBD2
TGTGCCAGCAGTGAAGGGGGGGGATCGGTTTACGAGCAGTACTTC
CASSEGGGSVYEQYF
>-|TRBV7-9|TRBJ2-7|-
TGTGCCAGCCGCCTCCCTGGGGCCGACGAGCAGTACTTC
CASRLPGADEQYF
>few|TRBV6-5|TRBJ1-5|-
TGTGCCAGCAGTTACTCGTTCTCGATTAATCAGCCCCAGCATTTT
CASSYSFSINQPQHF
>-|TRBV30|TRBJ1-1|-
TGTGCCTGGAGTTTGTCCGACAGTTCAACCCTTGGGGCTTTCTTT
CAWSLSDSSTLGAFF
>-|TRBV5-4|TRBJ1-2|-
TGTGCCAGCAGCTCGGGCTATGGCTACACCTTC
CASSSGYGYTF
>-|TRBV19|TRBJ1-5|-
TGTGCCAGTAGTATATTTCTTTGGACTACTAATCAGCCCCAGCATTTT
CASSIFLWTTNQPQHF
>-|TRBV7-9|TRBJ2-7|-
TGTGCCAGCAGCTTAGGTGGGGGCGAGCAGTACTTC
CASSLGGGEQYF
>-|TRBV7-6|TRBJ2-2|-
TGTGCCAGCAGCGACAACGGGGTCGGGGAGCTGTTTTTT
CASSDNGVGELFF
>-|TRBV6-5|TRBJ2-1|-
TGTGCCAGCAGCTCCGACCGGGACCGGCAGTTCTTC
CASSSDRDRQFF
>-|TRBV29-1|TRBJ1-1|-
TGCAGCGTTGAAGATCTGCTCGGGTTAGGGTCTGAAGCTTTCTTT
CSVEDLLGLGSEAFF
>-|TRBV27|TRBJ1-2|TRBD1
TGTGCCAGCAGTACGACGGACAGGGGGCGCGGGGACTATGGCTACACCTTC
CASSTTDRGRGDYGYTF
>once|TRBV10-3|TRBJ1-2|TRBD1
TGTGCCATCTCGGCGCAGGATCCCGTCGGTAGGGACAGCTATGGCTACACCTTC
CAISAQDPVGRDSYGYTF
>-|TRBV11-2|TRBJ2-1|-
TGTGCCAGCAGCTTATATCCCCGCGATACCTACAATGAGCAGTTCTTC
CASSLYPRDTYNEQFF
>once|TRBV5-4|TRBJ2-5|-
TGTGCCAGCACCTTCTGGGGTACGGAGACCCAGTACTTC
CASTFWGTETQYF
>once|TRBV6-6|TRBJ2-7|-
TGTGCCAGCAGTTACGGCCGGGAGCAGTACTTC
CASSYGREQYF
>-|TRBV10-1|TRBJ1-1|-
TGCGCCAGCAGTGATGGGCAGGGTCGGACTGAAGCTTTCTTT
CASSDGQGRTEAFF
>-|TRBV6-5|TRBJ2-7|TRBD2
TGTGCCAGCAGCAGGGGGACTAGCGTTTTCGAGCAGTACTTC
CASSRGTSVFEQYF
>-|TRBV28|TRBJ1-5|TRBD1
TGTGCCAGCAGCCCCGGGACAGGGTGGGAATTGAAGCCCCAGCATTTT
CASSPGTGWELKPQHF
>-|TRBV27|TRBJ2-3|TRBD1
TGTGCCAGCAGTTCCTCCAACAGGGGGCTGGATGCAGATACGCAGTATTTT
CASSSSNRGLDADTQYF
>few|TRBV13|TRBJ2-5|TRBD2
TGTGCCAGCAGCTTCTCTAGCGGGGGGGCGGGAGAGACCCAGTACTTC
CASSFSSGGAGETQYF